One sample yielded the 9 T cell receptor beta chains listed below, sequenced in a study of long-term antiretroviral therapy in people with HIV. With survey level as its setting, the immunoSEQ assay was v3.0. Method: immunoSEQ multiplex PCR; TCRdb's copy keeps in-frame clones and lacks some. The table records under 20,000 clones, around 74% of them present only once. The source material was unsorted PBMCs, sampled less than 2.2 years before starting antiretroviral therapy. These receptor sequences come from a young man with HIV.

This clone has just one count. This chain links TRBV28 with TRBJ2-4, with TRBD1 identical over 9 bases. The germline V gene encodes CDR1 MDHEN and CDR2 SYDVKM. Trimming cost V 5 bases and J 1 base; bases outside gene matches: 3. This CDR3 is 15 amino acids long. The DNA for the CDR3 is TGTGCCAGCAGTGGACAGGGGACGGCCAAAAACATTCAGTACTTC. Translated, it gives CASSGQGTAKNIQYF. Together with reference TRBV28 and TRBJ2-4, the CDR3 gives the full variable domain: DVKVTQSSRYLVKRTGEKVFLECVQDMDHENMFWYRQDPGLGLRLIYFSYDVKMKEKGDIPEGYSVSREKKERFSLILESASTNQTSMYLCASSGQGTAKNIQYFGAGTRLSVL.

This chain uses TRBV7-2 with TRBJ2-7, with D perhaps matching TRBD2 (5 bases). Trimming stripped 5 bases from V and 7 bases from J, with 12 bases between. The CDR3 is 12 amino acids. Germline CDR1 and CDR2: SGHTA and FQGNSA. The CDR3 loop reads CASSPRSGEQYF. The DNA of the CDR3 is TGTGCCAGCAGCCCCCGAAGCGGAGAGCAGTACTTC. Looking up the rest from reference TRBV7-2 and TRBJ2-7 gives the full variable domain: GAGVSQSPSNKVTEKGKDVELRCDPISGHTALYWYRQSLGQGLEFLIYFQGNSAPDKSGLPSDRFSAERTGGSVSTLTIQRTQQEDSAVYLCASSPRSGEQYFGPGTRLTVT.

This clone was seen only once. The chain recombines TRBV28 with TRBJ1-2; perhaps TRBD1 as D (6 bases). This CDR3 spans 15 amino acids. Germline V CDR1 and CDR2: MDHEN, SYDVKM. Trimming removed 6 bases at V and 0 bases at J, with 14 bases between. CDR3 nucleotides: TGTGCCAGCAGCTCTCAGGGGTCAGCTAACTATGGCTACACCTTC. It codes for CASSSQGSANYGYTF.

The genes are TRBV10-3 and TRBJ2-7; D may match TRBD1 or TRBD2 (5 bases each). CDR3 length equals 14 residues. Germline-derived CDR1 and CDR2 are ENHRY and SYGVKD. V was pared by 3 bases and J by 3 bases, with 12 bases between. The CDR3 spells CAISDPGTHYEQYF. In DNA form, the CDR3 reads TGTGCCATCAGTGACCCCGGGACCCACTACGAGCAGTACTTC.

The chain joins TRBV5-1 to TRBJ1-2; D unclear. V lost 1 base to trimming and J lost 3 bases, with 7 bases between them. The CDR3 extends over 13 amino acids. Per germline, CDR1 SGHRS and CDR2 YFSETQ. For the CDR3, the DNA is TGCGCCAGCAGCTTGAGTCAGGACTATGGCTACACCTTC. It yields the protein CASSLSQDYGYTF.

This clone has more than one count but fewer than ten. This sequence joins TRBV5-4 and TRBJ2-2; D is unclear. Germline V gene lookup returns CDR1 SGHNT and CDR2 YYREEE (reference sequence). The CDR3 totals 14 residues. V was pared by 2 bases and J by 4 bases, with 9 bases between. The CDR3 nucleotides are TGTGCCAGCAGCTTCGTCGCGCTCACCGGGGAGCTGTTTTTT. This translates into CASSFVALTGELFF.

Relative to its sample, this clone is medium-sized. V is TRBV4-3 and J is TRBJ1-2; 7 bases agree with TRBD1. V was pared by 3 bases and J by 3 bases, with 4 bases of the junction left unmatched. CDR1 is LGHNA, CDR2 YSLEER, per germline. CDR3 size: 14 residues. This chain's CDR3 is CASSQGQFDYGYTF. CDR3 bases: TGCGCCAGCAGCCAGGGACAGTTCGACTATGGCTACACCTTC.

This clone was counted between two and nine times. The chain has TRBV7-9 and TRBJ2-2; D gene ambiguous. The V gene lost 1 base and the J gene lost 6 bases, with 3 bases spanning the gap. The CDR3 has 12 residues. CDR1 is SEHNR, CDR2 FQNEAQ, per germline (reference sequence). The CDR3 coding sequence is TGTGCCAGCAGCTTAGACGCCGGGGAGCTGTTTTTT. It encodes CASSLDAGELFF.

V usage is TRBV6-1 and J usage is TRBJ2-7, with a possible D match to TRBD2 (5 bases). Germline V gene lookup returns CDR1 MNHNS and CDR2 SASEGT. CDR3 length equals 13 residues. Trimming left V 1 base short and J 2 bases short, with 6 bases between. The CDR3 sequence: CASSEGETYEQYF. In DNA, the CDR3 is TGTGCCAGCAGTGAAGGGGAGACCTACGAGCAGTACTTC.